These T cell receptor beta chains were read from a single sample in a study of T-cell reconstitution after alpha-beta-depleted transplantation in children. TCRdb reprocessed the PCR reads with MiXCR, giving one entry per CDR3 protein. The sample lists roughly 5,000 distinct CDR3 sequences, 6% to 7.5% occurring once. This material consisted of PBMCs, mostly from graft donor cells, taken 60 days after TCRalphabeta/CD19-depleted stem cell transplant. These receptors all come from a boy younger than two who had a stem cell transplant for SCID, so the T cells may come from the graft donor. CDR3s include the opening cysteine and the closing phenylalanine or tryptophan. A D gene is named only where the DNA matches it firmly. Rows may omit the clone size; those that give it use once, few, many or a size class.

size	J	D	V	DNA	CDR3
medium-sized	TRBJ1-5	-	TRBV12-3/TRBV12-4	TGTGCCAGCAGTTTAGGTACACAGCGGGGCCGGGGCAATCAGCCCCAGCATTTT	CASSLGTQRGRGNQPQHF
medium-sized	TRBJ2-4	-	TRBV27	TGTGCCAGCCCGTGTAACAGAGAAAACATTCAGTACTTC	CASPCNRENIQYF
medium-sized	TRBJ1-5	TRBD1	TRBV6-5	TGTGCCAGCAGTTACCGGGACAGGTGTAGCAATCAGCCCCAGCATTTT	CASSYRDRCSNQPQHF
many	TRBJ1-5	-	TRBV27	TGTGCCAGCAGTTCAACTAGAACGGGAAGCAATCAGCCCCAGCATTTT	CASSSTRTGSNQPQHF
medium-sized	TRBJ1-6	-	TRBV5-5	TGTGCCAGCAGCTTGTCTTCACCCCTCCACTTT	CASSLSSPLHF
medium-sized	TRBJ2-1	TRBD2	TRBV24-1	TGTGCCACCAGTGATCGACGGCCTCGGGAGGGCAATGAGCAGTTCTTC	CATSDRRPREGNEQFF
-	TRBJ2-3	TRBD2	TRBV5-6	TGTGCCAGCGGCCCCTGGGCGGGGGGTCCCACAGATACGCAGTATTTT	CASGPWAGGPTDTQYF
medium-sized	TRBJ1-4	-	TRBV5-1	TGCGCCAGCAGCTCCGGGACACTAGAGAATGAAAAACTGTTTTTT	CASSSGTLENEKLFF
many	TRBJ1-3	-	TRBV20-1	TGCAGTCGTAATCTACCAACTTGGACCGTCCTGGGAAACACCATATATTTT	CSRNLPTWTVLGNTIYF
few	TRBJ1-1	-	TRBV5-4	TGTGCCAGCAGCTTGTTCTATAGAGGGAGAGGCACTGAAGCTTTCTTT	CASSLFYRGRGTEAFF
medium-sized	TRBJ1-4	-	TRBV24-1	TGTGCCACCGTGCCCAGGGTCCCTAATGAAAAACTGTTTTTT	CATVPRVPNEKLFF
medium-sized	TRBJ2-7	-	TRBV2	TGTGCCAGCATCGCTCGGACCGTCATCCACGAGCAGTACTTC	CASIARTVIHEQYF
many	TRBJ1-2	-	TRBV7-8	TGTGCCAGCAGCCCCCGGGGGGCAGGGTCCCGCTATGGCTACACCTTC	CASSPRGAGSRYGYTF
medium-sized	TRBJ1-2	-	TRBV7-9	TGTGCCAGCAGCTTGCGGAAAAACTATGGCTACACCTTC	CASSLRKNYGYTF
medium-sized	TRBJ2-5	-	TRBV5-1	TGCGCCAGCAGCTTTATCCGTGAGCAAGAGACCCAGTACTTC	CASSFIREQETQYF
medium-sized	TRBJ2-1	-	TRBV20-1	TGCAGTGCTCGACGGGGACGGGGTGAGCAGTTCTTC	CSARRGRGEQFF
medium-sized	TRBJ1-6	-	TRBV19	TGTGCCAGTAGGAGCAGGGATGTCGATTCACCCCTCCACTTT	CASRSRDVDSPLHF
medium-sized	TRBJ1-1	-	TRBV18	TGTGCCAGCTCACTCCGGGACAATGCTTTCTTT	CASSLRDNAFF
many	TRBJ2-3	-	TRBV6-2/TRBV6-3	TGTGCCAGCAGAAACCGGGGCCCCCCAGGAGATACGCAGTATTTT	CASRNRGPPGDTQYF
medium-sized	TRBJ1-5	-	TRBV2	TGTGCCAGCAGCTTTTTCCGCAGGGATCAGCCCCAGCATTTT	CASSFFRRDQPQHF
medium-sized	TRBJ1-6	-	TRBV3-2	TGTGCCAGCAGCCAAGGACGAATGTTTAATTCACCCCTCCACTTT	CASSQGRMFNSPLHF
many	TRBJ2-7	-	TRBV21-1	TGTGCCAGCAGCAAAGGAAAGGGGGGGGCCAGGGAGCAGTACTTC	CASSKGKGGAREQYF
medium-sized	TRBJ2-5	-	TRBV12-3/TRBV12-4	TGTGCCAGCGGCGATTCTGGAAACAGGGCCCGAGGAGAGACCCAGTACTTC	CASGDSGNRARGETQYF
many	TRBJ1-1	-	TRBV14	TGTGCCAGCAGCCATCTCACGGGGGGGAACACTGAAGCTTTCTTT	CASSHLTGGNTEAFF
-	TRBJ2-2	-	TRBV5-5	TGTGCCAGCAGCCTTCGGATTCCCTCCGGGGAGCTGTTTTTT	CASSLRIPSGELFF
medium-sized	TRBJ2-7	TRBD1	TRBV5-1	TGCGCCAGCAGCCCATGGGACAGGGCGTCCTACGAGCAGTACTTC	CASSPWDRASYEQYF
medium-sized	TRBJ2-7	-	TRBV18	TGTGCCAGCTCAATCAGTTTTTCCTACGAGCAGTACTTC	CASSISFSYEQYF
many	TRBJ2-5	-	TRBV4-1	TGCGCCAGCAGCCAAGACTGGGGCGGAGGCGTGACCCAGTACTTC	CASSQDWGGGVTQYF
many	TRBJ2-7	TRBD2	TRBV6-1	TGTGCCAGCAGTGTAAGCGGGGGGTACCCCTACGAGCAGTACTTC	CASSVSGGYPYEQYF